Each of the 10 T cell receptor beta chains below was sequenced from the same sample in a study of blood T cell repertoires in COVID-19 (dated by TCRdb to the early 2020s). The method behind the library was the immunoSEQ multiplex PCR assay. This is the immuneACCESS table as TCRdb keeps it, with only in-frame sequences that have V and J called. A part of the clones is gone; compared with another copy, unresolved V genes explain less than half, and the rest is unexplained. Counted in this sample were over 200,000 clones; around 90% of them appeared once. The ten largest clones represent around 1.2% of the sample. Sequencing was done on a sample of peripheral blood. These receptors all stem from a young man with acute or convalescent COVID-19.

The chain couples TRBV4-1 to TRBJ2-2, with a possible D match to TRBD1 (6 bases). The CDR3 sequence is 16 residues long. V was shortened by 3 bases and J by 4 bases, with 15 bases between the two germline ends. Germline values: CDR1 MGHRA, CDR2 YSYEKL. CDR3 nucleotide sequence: TGCGCCAGCAGCCAGTACAGGGTTTGGGCCACCGGGGAGCTGTTTTTT. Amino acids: CASSQYRVWATGELFF.

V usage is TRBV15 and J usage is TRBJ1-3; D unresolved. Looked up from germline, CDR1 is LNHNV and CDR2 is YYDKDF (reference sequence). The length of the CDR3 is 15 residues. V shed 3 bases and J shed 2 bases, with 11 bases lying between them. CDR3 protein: CATSRRSSTGNTIYF. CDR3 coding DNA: TGTGCCACCAGCAGGAGGTCGAGTACTGGAAACACCATATATTTT.

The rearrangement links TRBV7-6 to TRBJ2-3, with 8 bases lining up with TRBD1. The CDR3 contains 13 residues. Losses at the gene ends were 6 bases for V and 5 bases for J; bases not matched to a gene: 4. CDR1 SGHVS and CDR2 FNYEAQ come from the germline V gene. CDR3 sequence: CASRKTGEDTQYF. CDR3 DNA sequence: TGTGCCAGCAGAAAGACAGGGGAAGATACGCAGTATTTT.

The CDR3, as DNA: TGTGCCAGCAGTTACGGGACAGTGGCTTCCGAGCAGTACTTC. Translated: CASSYGTVASEQYF. The chain links TRBV6-5 to TRBJ2-7; 7 bases match TRBD1. In germline, CDR1 is MNHEY, CDR2 SVGAGI. Trimming took 2 bases from V and 6 from J; bases not matched to a gene: 7. The CDR3 consists of 14 residues.

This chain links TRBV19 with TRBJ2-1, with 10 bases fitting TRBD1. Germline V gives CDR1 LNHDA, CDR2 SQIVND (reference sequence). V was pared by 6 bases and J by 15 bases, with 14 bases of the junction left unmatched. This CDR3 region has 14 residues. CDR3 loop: CASRAGTGVFEGFF. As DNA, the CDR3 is TGTGCCAGTAGAGCCGGGACAGGGGTTTTTGAGGGGTTCTTC. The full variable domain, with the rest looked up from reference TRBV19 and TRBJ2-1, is DGGITQSPKYLFRKEGQNVTLSCEQNLNHDAMYWYRQDPGQGLRLIYYSQIVNDFQKGDIAEGYSVSREKKESFPLTVTSAQKNPTAFYLCASRAGTGVFEGFFGPGTRLTVL.

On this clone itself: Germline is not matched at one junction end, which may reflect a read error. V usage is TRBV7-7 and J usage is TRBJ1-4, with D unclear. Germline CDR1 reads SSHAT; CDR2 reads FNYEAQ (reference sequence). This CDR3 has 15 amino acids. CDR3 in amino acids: CASSLGVATNEKLFF. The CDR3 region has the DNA TGTGCTAGCAGCTTAGGAGTTGCAACTAATGAAAAACTGTTTTTT.

The CDR3 DNA is TGTGCCAGCAGTCCCCGCTATTATGAGCAGTTCTTC. The encoded protein is CASSPRYYEQFF. This sequence joins TRBV28 and TRBJ2-1, with unresolved D. The germline gives CDR1 MDHEN, CDR2 SYDVKM. V was shortened by 5 bases and J by 8 bases, with 10 bases between the two germline ends. The CDR3 sequence is 12 residues long. Full variable domain (rest looked up from reference TRBV28 and TRBJ2-1): DVKVTQSSRYLVKRTGEKVFLECVQDMDHENMFWYRQDPGLGLRLIYFSYDVKMKEKGDIPEGYSVSREKKERFSLILESASTNQTSMYLCASSPRYYEQFFGPGTRLTVL.

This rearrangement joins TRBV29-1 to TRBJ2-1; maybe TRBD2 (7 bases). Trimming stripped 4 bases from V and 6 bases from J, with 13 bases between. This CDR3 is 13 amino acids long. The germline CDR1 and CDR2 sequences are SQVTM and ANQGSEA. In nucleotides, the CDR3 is TGCAGCGTTGCTGCGGGGGCTACCAATGAGCAGTTCTTC. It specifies CSVAAGATNEQFF.

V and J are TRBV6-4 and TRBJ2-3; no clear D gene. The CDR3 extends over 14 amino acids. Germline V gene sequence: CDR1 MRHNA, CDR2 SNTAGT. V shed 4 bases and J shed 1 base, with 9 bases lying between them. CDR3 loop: CASSVGIGTDTQYF. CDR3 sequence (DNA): TGTGCCAGCAGTGTTGGCATTGGCACAGATACGCAGTATTTT.

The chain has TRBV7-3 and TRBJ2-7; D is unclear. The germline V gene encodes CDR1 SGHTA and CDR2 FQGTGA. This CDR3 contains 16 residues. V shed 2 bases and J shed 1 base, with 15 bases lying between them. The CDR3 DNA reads TGTGCCAGCAGCTTAGTCCGGGTATCGACTTCCTACGAGCAGTACTTC. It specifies CASSLVRVSTSYEQYF.